The rows below give T cell receptor beta chains drawn from one sample of a study of regulatory T cells in long-lasting Graves disease. TCRdb reprocessed the multiplex PCR reads via MiXCR and lists one record per CDR3 protein. This sample has a few hundred thousand distinct CDR3 sequences, with 16% found just once. These records were also assigned to another study, of T cells in Graves' hyperthyroidism and ophthalmopathy.

The specimen was peripheral blood mononuclear cells (PBMCs), collected at new diagnosis, from a patient treated with antithyroid drugs. The receptors derive from a man in his forties with Graves disease. CDR3s include the opening cysteine and the closing phenylalanine or tryptophan. The D gene is left open where the match is weak. Only part of the rows carry a size: once, few, many, or a class if the clone is expanded.

d_gene: TRBD1
v_gene: TRBV28
j_gene: TRBJ2-7
abundance: few
CDR3nt: TGTGCCAGCAGTTTAACCGACAGGGCCTACGAGCGGTACTTC
CDR3aa: CASSLTDRAYERYF

d_gene: .
v_gene: TRBV9
j_gene: TRBJ1-4
abundance: .
CDR3nt: TGTGCCAGCAGCGTAGATGATCAGAAAGAAAAACTGTTTTTT
CDR3aa: CASSVDDQKEKLFF

d_gene: .
v_gene: TRBV5-1
j_gene: TRBJ2-3
abundance: many
CDR3nt: TGCGCCAGCAGCTTGGTCCCGGGTACAGATACGCAGTATTTT
CDR3aa: CASSLVPGTDTQYF

d_gene: .
v_gene: TRBV2
j_gene: TRBJ1-5
abundance: many
CDR3nt: TGTGCCAGCAGGTGGGGGGAGAGCCAGCCCCAGCATTTT
CDR3aa: CASRWGESQPQHF

d_gene: TRBD2
v_gene: TRBV29-1
j_gene: TRBJ2-3
abundance: few
CDR3nt: TGCAGCGTTGGGAGGGGGACTAGTCGAGATACGCAGTATTTT
CDR3aa: CSVGRGTSRDTQYF

d_gene: .
v_gene: TRBV30
j_gene: TRBJ1-1
abundance: many
CDR3nt: TGTGCCTGGAGTCTAGGGTCGGACACTGAAGCTTTCTTT
CDR3aa: CAWSLGSDTEAFF

d_gene: TRBD2
v_gene: TRBV7-2
j_gene: TRBJ2-3
abundance: many
CDR3nt: TGTGCCAGCAGCAAACCACGACTAGCGGGGCCGACCGATACGCAGTATTTT
CDR3aa: CASSKPRLAGPTDTQYF

d_gene: TRBD1
v_gene: TRBV20-1
j_gene: TRBJ1-4
abundance: .
CDR3nt: TGCAGTGCTGCGGACAGGGGTAATGAAAAACTGTTTTTT
CDR3aa: CSAADRGNEKLFF

d_gene: .
v_gene: TRBV6-1
j_gene: TRBJ1-1
abundance: many
CDR3nt: TGTGCCAGCAGCACCAGGTACAGGATGACTGAAGCTTTCTTT
CDR3aa: CASSTRYRMTEAFF

d_gene: TRBD1
v_gene: TRBV5-1
j_gene: TRBJ2-2
abundance: once
CDR3nt: TGCGCCAGCAGCTCCCAGGGACAGGCGGACACCGGGGAGCTGTTTTTT
CDR3aa: CASSSQGQADTGELFF

d_gene: TRBD1
v_gene: TRBV7-2
j_gene: TRBJ1-5
abundance: few
CDR3nt: TGTGCCAGCAGCTCTCAGGGGGGATCCAGGGCCCAGCATTTT
CDR3aa: CASSSQGGSRAQHF

d_gene: .
v_gene: TRBV28
j_gene: TRBJ1-4
abundance: many
CDR3nt: TGTGCCAGCAGTTTAATCGGGGCAGGGAGTAATGAAAAACTGTTTTTT
CDR3aa: CASSLIGAGSNEKLFF

d_gene: .
v_gene: TRBV24-1
j_gene: TRBJ1-2
abundance: few
CDR3nt: TGTGCCACCAGTGACAGTGGCTATTATGGCTACACCTTC
CDR3aa: CATSDSGYYGYTF

d_gene: TRBD2
v_gene: TRBV5-1
j_gene: TRBJ2-1
abundance: many
CDR3nt: TGCGCCAGCAGCTTGGCGCGATTAGCGGGGCTCGACAATGAGCAGTTCTTC
CDR3aa: CASSLARLAGLDNEQFF

d_gene: .
v_gene: TRBV9
j_gene: TRBJ1-5
abundance: .
CDR3nt: TGTGCCAGCAGCGTAAAAGCCCCGGGGTGTAGCAATCAGCCCCAGCATTTT
CDR3aa: CASSVKAPGCSNQPQHF